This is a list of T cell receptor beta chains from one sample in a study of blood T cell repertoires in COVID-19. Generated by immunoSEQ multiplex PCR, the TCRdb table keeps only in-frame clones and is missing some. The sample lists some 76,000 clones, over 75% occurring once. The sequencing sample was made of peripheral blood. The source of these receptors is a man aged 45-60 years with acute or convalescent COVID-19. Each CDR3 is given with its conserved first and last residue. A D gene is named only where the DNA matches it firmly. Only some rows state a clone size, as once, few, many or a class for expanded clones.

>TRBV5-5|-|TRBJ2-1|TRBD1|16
TGTGCCAGCAGCTTCGACAGACAGGGGGCTGACAATGAGCAGTTCTTC
CASSFDRQGADNEQFF
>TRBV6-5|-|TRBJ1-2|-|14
TGTGCCAGCAGGTCGGGGAGGAGGTTCTATGGCTACACCTTC
CASRSGRRFYGYTF
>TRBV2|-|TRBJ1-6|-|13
TGTGCCAGCAGTGACGGGGGTAATTCACCCCTCCACTTT
CASSDGGNSPLHF
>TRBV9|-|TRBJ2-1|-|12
TGTGCCAGCAGCGTCCTTTACAATGAGCAGTTCTTC
CASSVLYNEQFF
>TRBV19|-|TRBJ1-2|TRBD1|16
TGTGCCAGTAGTATACTTATGGCAGGGGGCAAGGGTGGCTACACCTTC
CASSILMAGGKGGYTF
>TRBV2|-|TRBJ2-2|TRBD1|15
TGTGCCAGCAGGCTACAGGGGGCGGCCACCGGGGAGCTGTTTTTT
CASRLQGAATGELFF
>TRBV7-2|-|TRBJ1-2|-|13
TGTGCCAGCAGCCCGCACGCGAACTATGGCTACACCTTC
CASSPHANYGYTF
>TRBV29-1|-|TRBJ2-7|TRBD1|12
TGCAGCGTTGGGACAGGGGTTGGCGAGCAGTACTTC
CSVGTGVGEQYF
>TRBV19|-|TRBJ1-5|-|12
TGTGCCAGTAGTACCTACAATCAGCCCCAGCATTTT
CASSTYNQPQHF
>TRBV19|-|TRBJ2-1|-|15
TGTGCCAGTAACCGGGGAGACCCTCTCTACAATGAGCAGTTCTTC
CASNRGDPLYNEQFF
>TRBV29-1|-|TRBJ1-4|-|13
TGCAGCGTTGATGCGGGGCTCGGCGAAAAACTGTTTTTT
CSVDAGLGEKLFF
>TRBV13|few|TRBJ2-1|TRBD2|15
TGTGCCAGCAGTCTGAGGACTAGCGGGAACTATGAGCAGTTCTTC
CASSLRTSGNYEQFF
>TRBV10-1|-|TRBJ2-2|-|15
TGCGCCAGCAGTGAGTCACAGACGAACACCGGGGAGCTGTTTTTT
CASSESQTNTGELFF
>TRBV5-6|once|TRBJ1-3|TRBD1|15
TGTGCCAGCAGCTTGTTGGACAGGGATGGAAACACCATATATTTT
CASSLLDRDGNTIYF
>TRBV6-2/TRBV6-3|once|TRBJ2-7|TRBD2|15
TGTGCCAGCAGTCGCCGGACTAGCGGGGGGTACGAGCAGTACTTC
CASSRRTSGGYEQYF
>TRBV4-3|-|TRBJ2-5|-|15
TGCGCCAGCAGCCAAGGGGGCAACACCCAAGAGACCCAGTACTTC
CASSQGGNTQETQYF
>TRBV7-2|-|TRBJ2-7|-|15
TGTGCCAGCAGCTTAGAACAGGTGAACTCCTACGAGCAGTACTTC
CASSLEQVNSYEQYF
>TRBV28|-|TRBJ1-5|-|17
TGTGCCAGCGGGTTAGGGGGGGCCCCTTCCAGCAATCAGCCCCAGCATTTT
CASGLGGAPSSNQPQHF
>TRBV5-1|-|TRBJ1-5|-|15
TGCGCCAGCAGCTTGGAAGGAGATAGCAATCAGCCCCAGCATTTT
CASSLEGDSNQPQHF
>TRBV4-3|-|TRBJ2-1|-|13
TGCGCCAGCAGCCCAAACTCGGGGGAGCCTTTATTCTTC
CASSPNSGEPLFF
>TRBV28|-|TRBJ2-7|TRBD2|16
TGTGCCAGCAGTGAAGGACTAGCGGGACCGCTCTACGAGCAGTACTTC
CASSEGLAGPLYEQYF
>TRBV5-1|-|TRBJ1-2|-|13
TGCGCCAGCAGCTTGGCTTCGGTGGATGGCTACACCTTC
CASSLASVDGYTF
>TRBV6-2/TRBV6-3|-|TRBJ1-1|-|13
TGTGCCAGCAGTTCACAGGGGAACACTGAAGCTTTCTTT
CASSSQGNTEAFF
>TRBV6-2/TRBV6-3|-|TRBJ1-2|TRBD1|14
TGTGCCAGCAGCCTGGGCGAGGGGGCCTATGGCTACACCTTC
CASSLGEGAYGYTF
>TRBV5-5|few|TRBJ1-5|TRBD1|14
TGTGCCAGCAGCTTGTTAGGGGGCGGTCAGCCCCAGCATTTT
CASSLLGGGQPQHF
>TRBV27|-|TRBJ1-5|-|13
TGTGCCAGCAGTTTACGGGGAAATCAGCCCCAGCATTTT
CASSLRGNQPQHF
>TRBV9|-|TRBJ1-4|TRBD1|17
TGTGCCAGCAGCGTAGATGGCAGGGGGCGCACTAATGAAAAACTGTTTTTT
CASSVDGRGRTNEKLFF
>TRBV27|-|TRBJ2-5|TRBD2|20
TGTGCCAGCAGTTTAAGGACACCGGGACTAGCGGGAGGTCAGGGGGAGACCCAGTACTTC
CASSLRTPGLAGGQGETQYF
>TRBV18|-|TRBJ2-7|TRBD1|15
TGTGCCAGCTCACCCGGGACAGGAATTTCCTACGAGCAGTACTTC
CASSPGTGISYEQYF
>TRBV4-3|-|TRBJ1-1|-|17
TGCGCCAGCAGCCCGAGAGCGGGGTTAAGTGGGAACACTGAAGCTTTCTTT
CASSPRAGLSGNTEAFF
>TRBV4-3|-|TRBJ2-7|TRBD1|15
TGCGCCAGCAGCCAAGCTGGCAGGGGGCCGGACGAGCAGTACTTC
CASSQAGRGPDEQYF
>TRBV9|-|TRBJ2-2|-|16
TGTGCCAGCAGCGGAGATATAGCCTCAAGAACCGGGGAGCTGTTTTTT
CASSGDIASRTGELFF
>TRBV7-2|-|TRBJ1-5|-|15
TGTGCCAGCAGCCTAAACAGGGTAGGCAATCAGCCCCAGCATTTT
CASSLNRVGNQPQHF
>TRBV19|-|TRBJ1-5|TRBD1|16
TGTGCCAGTAGTAGCGATGGAGGGGGCGTCGGTCAGCCCCAGCATTTT
CASSSDGGGVGQPQHF
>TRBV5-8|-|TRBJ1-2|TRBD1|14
TGTGCCAGCAGCTATGGGACAGGGAACTATGGCTACACCTTC
CASSYGTGNYGYTF
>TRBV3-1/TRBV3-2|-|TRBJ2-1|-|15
TGTGCCAGCAGCCAAGGACAGGGAGGCTACAATGAGCAGTTCTTC
CASSQGQGGYNEQFF
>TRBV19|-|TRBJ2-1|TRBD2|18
TGTGCCAGTAGTATAGTGGGACTAGCGGGAGATCTCTACAATGAGCAGTTCTTC
CASSIVGLAGDLYNEQFF
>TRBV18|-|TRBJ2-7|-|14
TGTGCCAGCTCACCAACTAGCCCCCTCCACGAGCAGTACTTC
CASSPTSPLHEQYF
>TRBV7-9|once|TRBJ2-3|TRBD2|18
TGTGCCAGCAGTCGTTCTGGACTGGCGGGAGGGCGGACAGATACGCAGTATTTT
CASSRSGLAGGRTDTQYF
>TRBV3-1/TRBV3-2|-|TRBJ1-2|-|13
TGTGCCAGCAGCCAAGAGCGCAGGGATGGCTACACCTTC
CASSQERRDGYTF
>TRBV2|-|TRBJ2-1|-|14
TGTGCCAGCAGTGAGTGGAGCTCCTACAATGAGCAGTTCTTC
CASSEWSSYNEQFF
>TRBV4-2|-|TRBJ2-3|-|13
TGTGCCAGCAGCCCCCGGTTAATGGATACGCAGTATTTT
CASSPRLMDTQYF
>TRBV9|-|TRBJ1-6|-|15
TGTGCCAGCAGCGTAGATGGACAATATAATTCACCCCTCCACTTT
CASSVDGQYNSPLHF
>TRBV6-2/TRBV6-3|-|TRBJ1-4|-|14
TGTGCCAGCAGTTACGCGGGGGCTGATGAAAAACTGTTTTTT
CASSYAGADEKLFF
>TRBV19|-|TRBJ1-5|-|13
TGTGCCAGTAAAGTCGAAGGGGGTCAGCCCCAGCATTTT
CASKVEGGQPQHF
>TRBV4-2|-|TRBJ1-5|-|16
TGTGCCAGCAGCCCCCATATGGAGTATAGCAATCAGCCCCAGCATTTT
CASSPHMEYSNQPQHF
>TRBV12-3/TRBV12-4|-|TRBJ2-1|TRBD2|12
TGTGCCAGTAGCGGGAGCTACAATGAGCAGTTCTTC
CASSGSYNEQFF
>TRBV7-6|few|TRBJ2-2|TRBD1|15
TGTGCCAGCAGCTTGGACAGGGGGCTAACCGGGGAGCTGTTTTTT
CASSLDRGLTGELFF
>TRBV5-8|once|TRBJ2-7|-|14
TGTGCCAGCAGCTTATTGCAGGGTTCCTACGAGCAGTACTTC
CASSLLQGSYEQYF
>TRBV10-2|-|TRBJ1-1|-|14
TGCGCCAGCAGTGAGTCGGAGGGCTGGACTGAAGCTTTCTTT
CASSESEGWTEAFF
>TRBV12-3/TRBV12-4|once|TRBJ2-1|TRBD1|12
TGTGCCAGCAGCCTACAGGGGGCTGAGCAGTTCTTC
CASSLQGAEQFF
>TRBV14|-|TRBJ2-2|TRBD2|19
TGTGCCAGCAGCCAAGATCGGCTAGCGGGCCTCCTGGGGACCGGGGAGCTGTTTTTT
CASSQDRLAGLLGTGELFF